There are a few counts of the clone carrying this TCR beta chain. This entry belongs to a study of blood T cell repertoires in COVID-19. Whole-study context: Whether acute or convalescent, the COVID-19 samples came from the United States, Italy and Spain. In each case, the material was cDNA or gDNA derived from T cells, B-cell-depleted T cells, or PBMCs.

In the authors' workflow: By means of reference gene primer amplification, nucleated cell counts were estimated. TCRdb's copy holds only in-frame clones and misses some; the assay was immunoSEQ multiplex PCR. Clonal size and the V and J genes are those of that table, whereas D and trimming came from the DNA. The sample has fewer than 250,000 clones, 83% seen once; the top ten hold approximately 7%. The CDR3 runs to 14 residues. Germline CDR1 MNHEY, CDR2 SVGEGT. V was trimmed by 2 bases and J by 0 bases, leaving 8 bases between them. Material: peripheral blood. This receptor was identified in a woman aged 50 to 60 with acute or convalescent COVID-19. The chain employs TRBV6-2 or TRBV6-3 and TRBJ2-7; D unresolved. The CDR3 sequence is CASSYISTSYEQYF. CDR3 sequence (DNA): TGTGCCAGCAGTTACATCAGTACCTCCTACGAGCAGTACTTC.